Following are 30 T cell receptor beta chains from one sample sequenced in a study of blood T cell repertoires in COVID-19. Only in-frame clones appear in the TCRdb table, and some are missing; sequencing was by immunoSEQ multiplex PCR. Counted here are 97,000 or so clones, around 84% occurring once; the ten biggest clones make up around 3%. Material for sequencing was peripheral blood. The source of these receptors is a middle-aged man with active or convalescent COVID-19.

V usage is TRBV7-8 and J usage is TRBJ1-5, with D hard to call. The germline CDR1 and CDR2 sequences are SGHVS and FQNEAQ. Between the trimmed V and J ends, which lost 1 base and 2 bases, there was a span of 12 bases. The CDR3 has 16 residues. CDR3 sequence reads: CASSLESNRGNQPQHF. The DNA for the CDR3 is TGTGCCAGCAGCTTAGAGTCAAATCGGGGCAATCAGCCCCAGCATTTT.

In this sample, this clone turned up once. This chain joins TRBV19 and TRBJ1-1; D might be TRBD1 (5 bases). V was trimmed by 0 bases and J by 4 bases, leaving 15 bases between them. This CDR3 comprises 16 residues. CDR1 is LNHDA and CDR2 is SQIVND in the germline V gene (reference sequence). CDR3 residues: CASSIDPEGSGTEAFF. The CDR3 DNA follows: TGTGCCAGTAGTATAGACCCGGAGGGGTCGGGCACTGAAGCTTTCTTT.

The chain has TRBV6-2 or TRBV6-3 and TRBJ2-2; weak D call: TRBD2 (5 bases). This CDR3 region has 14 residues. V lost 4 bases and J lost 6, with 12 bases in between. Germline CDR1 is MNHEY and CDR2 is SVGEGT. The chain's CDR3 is CASSWGVLAGELFF. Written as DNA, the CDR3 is TGTGCCAGCAGTTGGGGAGTTCTGGCCGGGGAGCTGTTTTTT.

The CDR3 sequence: CASSYRRGQETQYF. Here the CDR3 DNA reads TGTGCCAGCAGTTACCGCCGGGGCCAAGAGACCCAGTACTTC. The chain employs TRBV6-6 and TRBJ2-5; a weak D match, TRBD2 (5 bases). The CDR3 sequence is 14 residues long. Per germline, CDR1 MNHNY and CDR2 SVGAGI (reference sequence). Trimming pared 2 bases from V and 1 base from J, leaving 8 bases between.

CDR3 residues: CASSPIGGLGGGITDTQYF. The CDR3 DNA reads TGTGCCAGCAGCCCTATAGGGGGGCTAGGCGGGGGCATCACAGATACGCAGTATTTT. The rearrangement uses TRBV7-9 and TRBJ2-3, with D tentatively TRBD2 (7 bases). CDR1 and CDR2 from the germline V gene are SEHNR and FQNEAQ (reference sequence). Trimming took 5 bases from V and 2 from J, leaving 26 bases between them. The CDR3 loop spans 19 amino acids.

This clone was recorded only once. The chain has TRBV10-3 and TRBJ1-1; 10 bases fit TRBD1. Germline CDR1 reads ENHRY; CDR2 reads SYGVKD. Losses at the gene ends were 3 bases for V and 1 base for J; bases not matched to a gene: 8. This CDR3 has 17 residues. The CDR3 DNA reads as TGTGCCATCAGTGACCTCCGGGACAGGGGCCCGAACACTGAAGCTTTCTTT. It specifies CAISDLRDRGPNTEAFF.

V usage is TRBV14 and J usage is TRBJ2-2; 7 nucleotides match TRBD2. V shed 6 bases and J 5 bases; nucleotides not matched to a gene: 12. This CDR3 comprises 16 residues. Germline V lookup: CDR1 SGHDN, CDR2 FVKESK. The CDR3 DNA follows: TGTGCCAGCAGTCACCTCGGAGCGGGGAATACCGGGGAGCTGTTTTTT. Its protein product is CASSHLGAGNTGELFF.

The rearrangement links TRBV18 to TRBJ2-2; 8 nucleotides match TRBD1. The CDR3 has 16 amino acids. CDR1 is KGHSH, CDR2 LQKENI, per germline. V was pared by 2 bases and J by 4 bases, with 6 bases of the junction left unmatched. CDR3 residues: CASSPRQGRSTGELFF. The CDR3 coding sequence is TGTGCCAGCTCACCAAGACAGGGGCGGAGCACCGGGGAGCTGTTTTTT.

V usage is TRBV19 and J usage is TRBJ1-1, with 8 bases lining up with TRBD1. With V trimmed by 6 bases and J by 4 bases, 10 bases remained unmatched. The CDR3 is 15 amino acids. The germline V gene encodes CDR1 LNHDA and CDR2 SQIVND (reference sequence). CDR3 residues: CASSARGLWGTEAFF. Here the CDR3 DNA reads TGTGCCAGTAGCGCCAGGGGGCTGTGGGGCACTGAAGCTTTCTTT.

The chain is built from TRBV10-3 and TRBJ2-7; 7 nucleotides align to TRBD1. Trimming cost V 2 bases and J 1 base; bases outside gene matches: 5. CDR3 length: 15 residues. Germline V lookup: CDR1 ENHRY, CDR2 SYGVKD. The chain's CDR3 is CAISEDPTGSYEQYV. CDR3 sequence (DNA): TGTGCCATCAGTGAGGATCCGACAGGGTCCTACGAGCAGTACGTC.

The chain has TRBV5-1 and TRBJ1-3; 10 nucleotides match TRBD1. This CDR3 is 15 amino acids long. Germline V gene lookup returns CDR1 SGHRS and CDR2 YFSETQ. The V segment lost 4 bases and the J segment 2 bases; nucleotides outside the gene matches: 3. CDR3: CASSLGQGTGNTIYF. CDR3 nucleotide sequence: TGCGCCAGCAGCCTGGGACAGGGGACTGGAAACACCATATATTTT.

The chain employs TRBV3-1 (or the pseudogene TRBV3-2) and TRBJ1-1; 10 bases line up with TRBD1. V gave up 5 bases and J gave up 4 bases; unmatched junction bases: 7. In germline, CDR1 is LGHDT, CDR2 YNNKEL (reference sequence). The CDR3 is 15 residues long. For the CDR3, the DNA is TGTGCCAGCAGCTCCCGGACAGGGGGGACCACTGAAGCTTTCTTT. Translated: CASSSRTGGTTEAFF.

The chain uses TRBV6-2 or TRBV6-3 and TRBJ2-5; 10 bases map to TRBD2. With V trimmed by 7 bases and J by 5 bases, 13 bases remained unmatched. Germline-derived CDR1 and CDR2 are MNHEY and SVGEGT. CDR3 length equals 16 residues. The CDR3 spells CASTPLSGGALETQYF. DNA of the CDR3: TGTGCCAGCACCCCTCTCAGCGGGGGGGCTTTGGAGACCCAGTACTTC.

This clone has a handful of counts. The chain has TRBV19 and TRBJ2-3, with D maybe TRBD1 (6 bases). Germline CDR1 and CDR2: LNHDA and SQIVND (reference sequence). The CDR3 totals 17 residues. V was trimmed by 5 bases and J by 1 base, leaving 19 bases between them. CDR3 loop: CASSPRVGGLGTDTQYF. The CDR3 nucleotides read TGTGCCAGTAGTCCCCGAGTTGGGGGCCTGGGCACAGATACGCAGTATTTT.

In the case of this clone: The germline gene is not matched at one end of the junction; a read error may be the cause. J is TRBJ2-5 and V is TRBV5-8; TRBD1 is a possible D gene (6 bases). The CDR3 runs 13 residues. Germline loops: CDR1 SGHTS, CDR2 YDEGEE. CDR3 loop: CASSLGAQETQYF. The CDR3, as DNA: TGTGCCAGCAGTTTGGGGGCTCAAGAGACCCAGTACTTC.

The CDR3 nucleotides are TGCAGTGCTAGTCTTGGAGGCGGGGGGGCCTCGGAGACCCAGTACTTC. Translation: CSASLGGGGASETQYF. The gene calls are TRBV20-1 and TRBJ2-5; 9 bases align to TRBD2. The germline V gene has CDR1 DFQATT and CDR2 SNEGSKA (reference sequence). V gave up 3 bases and J gave up 5 bases; unmatched junction bases: 13. This CDR3 has 16 amino acids.

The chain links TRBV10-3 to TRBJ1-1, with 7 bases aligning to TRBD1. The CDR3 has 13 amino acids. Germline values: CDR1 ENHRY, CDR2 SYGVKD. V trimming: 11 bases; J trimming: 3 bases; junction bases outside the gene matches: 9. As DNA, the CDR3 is TGTGCCTCGCGGACAGGCTCGGACACTGAAGCTTTCTTT. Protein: CASRTGSDTEAFF.

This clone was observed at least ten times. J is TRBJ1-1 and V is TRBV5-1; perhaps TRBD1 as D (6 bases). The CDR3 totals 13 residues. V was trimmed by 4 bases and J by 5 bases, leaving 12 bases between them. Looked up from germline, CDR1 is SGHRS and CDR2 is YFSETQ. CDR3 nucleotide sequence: TGCGCCAGCAGCAAAAACAGGGATACTGAAGCTTTCTTT. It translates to CASSKNRDTEAFF. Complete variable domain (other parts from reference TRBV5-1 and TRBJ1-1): KAGVTQTPRYLIKTRGQQVTLSCSPISGHRSVSWYQQTPGQGLQFLFEYFSETQRNKGNFPGRFSGRQFSNSRSEMNVSTLELGDSALYLCASSKNRDTEAFFGQGTRLTVV.

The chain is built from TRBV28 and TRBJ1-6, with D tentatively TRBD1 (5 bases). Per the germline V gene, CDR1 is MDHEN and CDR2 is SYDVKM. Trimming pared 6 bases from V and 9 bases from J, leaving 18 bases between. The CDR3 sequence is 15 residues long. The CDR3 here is CASRAWGVDGSPLHF. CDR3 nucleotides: TGTGCCAGCAGGGCTTGGGGGGTTGACGGTTCACCCCTCCACTTT.

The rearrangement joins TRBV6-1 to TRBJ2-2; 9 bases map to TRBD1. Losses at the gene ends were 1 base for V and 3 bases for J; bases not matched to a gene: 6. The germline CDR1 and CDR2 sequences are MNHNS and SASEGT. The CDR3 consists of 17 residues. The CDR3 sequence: CASSEGVTGGYTGELFF. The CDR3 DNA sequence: TGTGCCAGCAGTGAAGGAGTGACAGGGGGGTACACCGGGGAGCTGTTTTTT.

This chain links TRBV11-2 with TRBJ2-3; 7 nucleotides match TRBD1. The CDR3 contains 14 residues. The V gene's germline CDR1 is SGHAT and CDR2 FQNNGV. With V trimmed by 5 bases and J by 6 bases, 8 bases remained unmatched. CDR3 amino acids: CASSAGTVVDTQYF. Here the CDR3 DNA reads TGTGCCAGCAGCGCCGGGACAGTTGTTGATACGCAGTATTTT. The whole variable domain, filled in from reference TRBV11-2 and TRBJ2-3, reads EAGVAQSPRYKIIEKRQSVAFWCNPISGHATLYWYQQILGQGPKLLIQFQNNGVVDDSQLPKDRFSAERLKGVDSTLKIQPAKLEDSAVYLCASSAGTVVDTQYFGPGTRLTVL.

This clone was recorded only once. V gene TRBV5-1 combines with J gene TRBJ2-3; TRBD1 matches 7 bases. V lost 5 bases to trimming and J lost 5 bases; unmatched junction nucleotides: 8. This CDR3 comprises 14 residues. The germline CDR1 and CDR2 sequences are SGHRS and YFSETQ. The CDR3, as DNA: TGCGCCAGCAGGCCTGGACAGGATGGAGATACGCAGTATTTT. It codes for CASRPGQDGDTQYF. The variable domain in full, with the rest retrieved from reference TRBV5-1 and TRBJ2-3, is KAGVTQTPRYLIKTRGQQVTLSCSPISGHRSVSWYQQTPGQGLQFLFEYFSETQRNKGNFPGRFSGRQFSNSRSEMNVSTLELGDSALYLCASRPGQDGDTQYFGPGTRLTVL.

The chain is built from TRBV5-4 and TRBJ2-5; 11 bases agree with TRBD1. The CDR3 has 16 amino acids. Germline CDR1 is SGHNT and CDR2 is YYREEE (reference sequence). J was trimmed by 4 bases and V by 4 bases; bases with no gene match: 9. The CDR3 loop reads CASSPWDRGRIETQYF. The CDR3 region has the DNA TGTGCCAGCAGCCCATGGGACAGGGGGAGAATAGAGACCCAGTACTTC.

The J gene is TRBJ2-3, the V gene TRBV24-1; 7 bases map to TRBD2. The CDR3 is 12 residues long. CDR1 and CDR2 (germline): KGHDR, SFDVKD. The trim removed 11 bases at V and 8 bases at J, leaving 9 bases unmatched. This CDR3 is CAIGPGEGTQYF. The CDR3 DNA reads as TGTGCCATCGGGCCCGGGGAGGGTACGCAGTATTTT.

DNA of the CDR3: TGTGCCAGCAGCTTAGTCGGTCAGGGCGACACCGGGGAGCTGTTTTTT. Amino acids: CASSLVGQGDTGELFF. V is TRBV7-6 and J is TRBJ2-2; the D gene is possibly TRBD1 (5 bases). CDR3 length: 16 amino acids. Trimming pared 1 base from V and 3 bases from J, leaving 12 bases between. CDR1 is SGHVS, CDR2 FNYEAQ, per germline.

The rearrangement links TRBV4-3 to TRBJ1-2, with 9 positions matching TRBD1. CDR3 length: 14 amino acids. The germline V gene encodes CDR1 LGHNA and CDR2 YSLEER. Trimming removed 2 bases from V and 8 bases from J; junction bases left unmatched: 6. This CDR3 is CASSQSGTGKGYTF. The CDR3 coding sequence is TGCGCCAGCAGCCAATCGGGGACAGGGAAGGGCTACACCTTC.

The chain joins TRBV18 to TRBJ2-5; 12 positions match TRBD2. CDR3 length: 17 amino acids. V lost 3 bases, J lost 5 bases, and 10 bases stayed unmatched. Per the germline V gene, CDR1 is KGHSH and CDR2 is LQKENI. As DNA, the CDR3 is TGTGCCAGCTCACCCGCCTCTAGCGGGGGGGCGGCGGAGACCCAGTACTTC. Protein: CASSPASSGGAAETQYF.

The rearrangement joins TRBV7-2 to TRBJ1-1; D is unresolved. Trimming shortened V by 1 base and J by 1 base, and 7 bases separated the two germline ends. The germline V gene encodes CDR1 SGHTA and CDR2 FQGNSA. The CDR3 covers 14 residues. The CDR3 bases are TGTGCCAGCAGCTTAGTTTCGGGGAACACTGAAGCTTTCTTT. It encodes CASSLVSGNTEAFF.

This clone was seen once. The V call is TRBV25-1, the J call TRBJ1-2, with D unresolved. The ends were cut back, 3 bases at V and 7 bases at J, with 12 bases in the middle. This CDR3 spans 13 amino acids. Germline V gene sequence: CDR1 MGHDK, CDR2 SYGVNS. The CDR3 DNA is TGTGCCAGCAGTGAGGCGGGGTACGGTGGCTACACCTTC. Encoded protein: CASSEAGYGGYTF.

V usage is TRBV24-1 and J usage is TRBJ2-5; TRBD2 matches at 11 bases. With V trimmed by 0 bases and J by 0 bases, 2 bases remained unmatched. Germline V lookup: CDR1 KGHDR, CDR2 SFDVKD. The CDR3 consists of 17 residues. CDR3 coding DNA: TGTGCCACCAGTGATTTGGCTAGCGGGGGGCACCAAGAGACCCAGTACTTC. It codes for CATSDLASGGHQETQYF.